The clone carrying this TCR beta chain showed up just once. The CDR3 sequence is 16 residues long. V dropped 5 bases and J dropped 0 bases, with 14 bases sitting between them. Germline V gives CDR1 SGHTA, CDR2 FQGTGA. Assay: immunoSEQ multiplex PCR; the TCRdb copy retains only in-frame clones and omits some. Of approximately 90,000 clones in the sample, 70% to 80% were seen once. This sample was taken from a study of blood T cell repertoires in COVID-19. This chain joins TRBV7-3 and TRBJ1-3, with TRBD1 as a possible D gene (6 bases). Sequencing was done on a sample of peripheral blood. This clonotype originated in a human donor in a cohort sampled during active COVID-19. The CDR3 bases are TGTGCCAGCAGCCAAAATGGGGGCTTCTCTGGAAACACCATATATTTT. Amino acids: CASSQNGGFSGNTIYF.